This T cell receptor (beta chain) derives from a study of shared clonotypes between healthy human individuals. Overall study results and limits: Sampling involved blood alone; tissue repertoires likely differ.

CDR1 and CDR2 (germline): MGHRA, YSYEKL. The CDR3 has 15 amino acids. V trimming: 4 bases; J trimming: 5 bases; junction bases outside the gene matches: 2. TCRdb keeps only in-frame clones here, not all; method: immunoSEQ multiplex PCR. The sample has about 1.1 million clones; approximately 80% are singletons. This clone was detected once. What it recognizes is unknown. The sample comprised memory CD4+ T cells from PBMCs. This sample's subset: CD45RA-negative fraction. V and J are TRBV4-1 and TRBJ2-1, with 13 bases lining up with TRBD2. This clonotype was sampled from a man between 18 and 29 years old in good health. Some clones in this sample may be carry-over from other donors' samples. The CDR3 region is CASSPGLAGNNEQFF. CDR3 nucleotide sequence: TGCGCCAGCAGCCCGGGACTAGCGGGGAACAATGAGCAGTTCTTC.